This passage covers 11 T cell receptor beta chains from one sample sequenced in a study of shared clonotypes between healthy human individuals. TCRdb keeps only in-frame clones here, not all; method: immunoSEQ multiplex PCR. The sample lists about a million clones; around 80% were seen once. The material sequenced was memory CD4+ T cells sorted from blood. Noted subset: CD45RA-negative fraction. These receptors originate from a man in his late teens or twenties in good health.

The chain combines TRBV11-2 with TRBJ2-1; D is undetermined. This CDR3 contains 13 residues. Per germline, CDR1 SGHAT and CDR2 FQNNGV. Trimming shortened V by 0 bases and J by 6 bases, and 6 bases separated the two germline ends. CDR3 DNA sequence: TGTGCCAGCAGCTTAGATAGGTCCAATGAGCAGTTCTTC. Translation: CASSLDRSNEQFF.

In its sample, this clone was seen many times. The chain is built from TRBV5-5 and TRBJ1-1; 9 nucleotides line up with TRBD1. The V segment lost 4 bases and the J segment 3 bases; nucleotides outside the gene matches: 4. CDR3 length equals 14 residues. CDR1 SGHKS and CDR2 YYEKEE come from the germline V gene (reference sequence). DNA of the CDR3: TGTGCCAGCAGCCGAGGACAGGGGTACACTGAAGCTTTCTTT. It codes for CASSRGQGYTEAFF.

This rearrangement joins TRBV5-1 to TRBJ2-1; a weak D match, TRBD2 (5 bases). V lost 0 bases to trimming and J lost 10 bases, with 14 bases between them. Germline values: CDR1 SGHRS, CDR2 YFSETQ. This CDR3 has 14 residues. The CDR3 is CASSLGGQRIEQFF. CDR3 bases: TGCGCCAGCAGCTTGGGCGGGCAGAGAATAGAGCAGTTCTTC.

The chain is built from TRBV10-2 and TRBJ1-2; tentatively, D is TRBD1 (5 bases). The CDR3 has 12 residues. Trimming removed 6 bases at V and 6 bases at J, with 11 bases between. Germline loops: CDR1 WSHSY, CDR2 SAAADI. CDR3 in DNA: TGCGCCAGCAGGAGGGGAGAAGATGGCTACACCTTC. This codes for CASRRGEDGYTF.

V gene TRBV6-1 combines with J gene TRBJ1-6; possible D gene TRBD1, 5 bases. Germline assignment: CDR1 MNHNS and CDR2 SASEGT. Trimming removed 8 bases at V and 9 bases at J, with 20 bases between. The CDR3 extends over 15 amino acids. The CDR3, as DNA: TGTGCCAGCCGTCTGAGAGACAGAGAGAGTTCACCCCTCCACTTT. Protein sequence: CASRLRDRESSPLHF.

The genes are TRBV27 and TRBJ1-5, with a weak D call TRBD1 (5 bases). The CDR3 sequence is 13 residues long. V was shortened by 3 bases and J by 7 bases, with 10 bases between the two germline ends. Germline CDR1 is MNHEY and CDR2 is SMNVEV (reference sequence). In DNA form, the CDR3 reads TGTGCCAGCAGTTTTGCTGGGGACCAGCCCCAGCATTTT. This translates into CASSFAGDQPQHF.

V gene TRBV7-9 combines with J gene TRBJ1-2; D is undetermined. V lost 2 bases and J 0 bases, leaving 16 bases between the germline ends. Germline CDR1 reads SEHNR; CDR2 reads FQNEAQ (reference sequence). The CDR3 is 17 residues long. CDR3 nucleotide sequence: TGTGCCAGCAGCTTATGGCCTTTAAACAGTGCTAACTATGGCTACACCTTC. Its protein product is CASSLWPLNSANYGYTF. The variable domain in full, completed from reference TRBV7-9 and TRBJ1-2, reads DTGVSQNPRHKITKRGQNVTFRCDPISEHNRLYWYRQTLGQGPEFLTYFQNEAQLEKSRLLSDRFSAERPKGSFSTLEIQRTEQGDSAMYLCASSLWPLNSANYGYTFGSGTRLTVV.

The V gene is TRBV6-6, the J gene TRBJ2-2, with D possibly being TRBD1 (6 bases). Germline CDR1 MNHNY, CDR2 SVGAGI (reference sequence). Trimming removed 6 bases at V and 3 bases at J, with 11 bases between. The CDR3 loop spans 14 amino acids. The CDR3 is CASRPRQDTGELFF. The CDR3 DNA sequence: TGTGCCAGCAGACCTCGACAGGACACCGGGGAGCTGTTTTTT.

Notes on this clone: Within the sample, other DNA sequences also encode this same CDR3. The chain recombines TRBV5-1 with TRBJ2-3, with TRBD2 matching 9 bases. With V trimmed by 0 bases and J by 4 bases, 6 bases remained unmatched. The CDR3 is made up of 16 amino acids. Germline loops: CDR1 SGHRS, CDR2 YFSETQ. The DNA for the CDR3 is TGCGCCAGCAGCTTGGTTAGCGGGAGAGGGGCAGATACGCAGTATTTT. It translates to CASSLVSGRGADTQYF.

CDR3 nucleotides: TGTGCCAGTACTCCTGGACAGTCCACAGATACGCAGTATTTT. Protein sequence: CASTPGQSTDTQYF. The chain is built from TRBV19 and TRBJ2-3; possibly TRBD1 for D (6 bases). The CDR3 contains 14 residues. Germline CDR1 LNHDA, CDR2 SQIVND (reference sequence). The V and J ends lost 7 bases and 2 bases respectively, with 13 bases between them.

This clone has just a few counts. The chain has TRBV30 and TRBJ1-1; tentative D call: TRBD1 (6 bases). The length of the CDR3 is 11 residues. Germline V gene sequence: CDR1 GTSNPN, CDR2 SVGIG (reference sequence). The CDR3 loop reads CASKRGTEAFF. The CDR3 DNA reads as TGTGCATCCAAAAGGGGGACTGAAGCTTTCTTT.